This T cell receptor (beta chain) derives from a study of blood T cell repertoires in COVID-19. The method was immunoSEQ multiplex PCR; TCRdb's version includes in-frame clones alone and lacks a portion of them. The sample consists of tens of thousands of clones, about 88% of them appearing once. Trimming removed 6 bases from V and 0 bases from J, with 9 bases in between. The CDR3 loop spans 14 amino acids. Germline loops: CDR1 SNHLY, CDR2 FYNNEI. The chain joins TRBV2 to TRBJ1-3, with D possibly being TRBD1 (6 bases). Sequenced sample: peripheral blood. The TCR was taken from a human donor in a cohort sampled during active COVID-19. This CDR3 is CASRRTDSGNTIYF. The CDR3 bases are TGTGCCAGCAGGCGGACAGACTCTGGAAACACCATATATTTT.